Following are 13 T cell receptor beta chains from one sample sequenced in a study of vaccination and CD4 T cells after COVID-19. Stated treatment: roughly 10-day PBMC culture with coronavirus spike peptide pools or control peptides (ViraFEST assay). Those CD4+ T cells from the unexposed donor predate the COVID-19 pandemic (2011-2018). CD4+ T cells that had been cultured provided DNA sequenced with the Oncomine TCR Beta short-read assay. MiXCR, run by TCRdb on the PCR reads, gives a single entry per CDR3 protein. The profile shows 8,000 to 9,000 distinct CDR3 sequences, around 48% of them singletons. These receptors' antigens are unknown. The material sequenced was CD4+ T cells from blood, cultured in vitro. The receptors shown here come from a human donor in good health.

The chain recombines TRBV10-3 with TRBJ1-4; D uncertain. The CDR3 has 14 residues. V dropped 5 bases and J dropped 6 bases, with 13 bases sitting between them. The germline CDR1 and CDR2 sequences are ENHRY and SYGVKD. The CDR3 DNA follows: TGTGCCATCAGTCGCACCACTGATTATGAAAAACTGTTTTTT. It codes for CAISRTTDYEKLFF.

This clonotype turned up a few times. The chain carries TRBV12-3 or TRBV12-4 and TRBJ2-5, with D possibly being TRBD2 (6 bases). CDR3 length: 15 amino acids. Trimming stripped 5 bases from V and 4 bases from J, with 17 bases between. CDR3 DNA: TGTGCCAGCAGTCCCCAGGGACTCCCGGGAGAGACCCAGTACTTC. It is translated as CASSPQGLPGETQYF.

In this sample, this clonotype turned up a few times. The chain combines TRBV20-1 with TRBJ1-1, with TRBD1 matching 7 bases. CDR1 is DFQATT, CDR2 SNEGSKA, per germline (reference sequence). The CDR3 is 13 amino acids. Trimming at V came to 5 bases and at J to 4 bases, leaving 7 bases not matched to a gene. DNA for the CDR3: TGCAGTGCTTCCCAGGGGGTGCCCACTGAAGCTTTCTTT. Translated, it gives CSASQGVPTEAFF.

This clonotype has a handful of counts. The chain uses TRBV6-2 or TRBV6-3 and TRBJ2-5, with TRBD1 as a possible D gene (6 bases). The germline V gene has CDR1 MNHEY and CDR2 SVGEGT. Trimming pared 4 bases from V and 3 bases from J, leaving 12 bases between. This CDR3 region has 14 residues. CDR3 sequence reads: CASSSRDTEETQYF. The CDR3 DNA sequence: TGTGCCAGCAGTTCCCGGGACACCGAAGAGACCCAGTACTTC.

This clonotype was seen a single time. This may be a read error, as it is one base from a much larger clone. V gene TRBV6-5 combines with J gene TRBJ1-2; 7 nucleotides agree with TRBD1. The junction had 5 bases not matched to a gene; V was cut back by 2 bases and J by 5 bases. The CDR3 contains 14 residues. From germline, CDR1 is MNHEY and CDR2 SVGAGI. CDR3 coding DNA: TGTGCCAGCAGTTACATAGGGGGCCGATATGGCTACACCTTC. Protein: CASSYIGGRYGYTF.

V is TRBV27 and J is TRBJ1-3, with TRBD1 as a possible D gene (5 bases). Trimming took off 1 base at V and 3 bases at J, with 10 bases between the two ends. There are 15 residues in the CDR3. The germline gives CDR1 MNHEY, CDR2 SMNVEV (reference sequence). The CDR3 DNA sequence: TGTGCCAGCAGTTTATATCCGGGACTTGGAAACACCATATATTTT. It encodes CASSLYPGLGNTIYF.

The table lists this clonotype with a few counts. The J gene is TRBJ2-1, the V gene TRBV7-7; the D gene could be TRBD1 or TRBD2 (5 bases each). The germline CDR1 and CDR2 sequences are SSHAT and FNYEAQ (reference sequence). The CDR3 runs 13 residues. The V end lost 0 bases, the J end lost 10 bases, and 10 bases lay between the germline ends. CDR3 sequence (DNA): TGTGCCAGCAGCTTAGCTGGGGGTGGCGAGCAGTTCTTC. Its translation is CASSLAGGGEQFF.

CDR3 sequence reads: CASSSTGAGVETQYF. CDR3 in DNA: TGTGCCAGCAGCTCCACAGGGGCTGGTGTGGAGACCCAGTACTTC. The chain is built from TRBV5-4 and TRBJ2-5, with 7 bases fitting TRBD1. CDR3 length: 15 residues. With V trimmed by 3 bases and J by 5 bases, 10 bases remained unmatched. Germline CDR1 SGHNT, CDR2 YYREEE (reference sequence).

The V call is TRBV2, the J call TRBJ2-2; no reliable D call. Trimming pared 6 bases from V and 1 base from J, leaving 9 bases between. This CDR3 has 14 amino acids. Germline V gene lookup returns CDR1 SNHLY and CDR2 FYNNEI. The CDR3 sequence: CASRTAVNTGELFF. Written as DNA, the CDR3 is TGTGCCAGCAGGACCGCTGTGAACACCGGGGAGCTGTTTTTT.

The chain links TRBV6-1 to TRBJ1-5; D gene unclear. The CDR3 runs 14 residues. Between the trimmed V and J ends, which lost 8 bases and 5 bases, there was a span of 16 bases. Germline CDR1 is MNHNS and CDR2 is SASEGT. The CDR3, as DNA: TGTGCCAGCGGAAATTCTGGTGGCTATCAGCCCCAGCATTTT. It is translated as CASGNSGGYQPQHF.

This chain uses TRBV19 with TRBJ1-1, with D hard to call. CDR1 is LNHDA, CDR2 SQIVND, per germline (reference sequence). Trimming removed 4 bases at V and 11 bases at J, with 20 bases between. The CDR3 covers 14 residues. CDR3 sequence (DNA): TGTGCCAGTAGTACCCAGGACTACCCCCCAGCGGCTTTCTTT. It encodes CASSTQDYPPAAFF.

The sample holds a few counts of this clonotype. The chain uses TRBV6-2 or TRBV6-3 and TRBJ2-7; tentatively, D is TRBD2 (6 bases). The CDR3 spans 14 residues. Trimming pared 10 bases from V and 2 bases from J, leaving 18 bases between. The germline V gene has CDR1 MNHEY and CDR2 SVGEGT. This CDR3 reads CATRLDGEAYEQYF. CDR3 in DNA: TGTGCCACGAGGTTAGACGGGGAGGCCTACGAGCAGTACTTC.

The rearrangement joins TRBV19 to TRBJ1-1, with TRBD1 matching over 9 bases. Germline-derived CDR1 and CDR2 are LNHDA and SQIVND (reference sequence). This CDR3 is built from 16 residues. With V trimmed by 5 bases and J by 5 bases, 12 bases remained unmatched. The CDR3, as DNA: TGTGCCAGTAGTCCCCTACCGGGACAGGGTGCTACTGAAGCTTTCTTT. Its protein is CASSPLPGQGATEAFF.